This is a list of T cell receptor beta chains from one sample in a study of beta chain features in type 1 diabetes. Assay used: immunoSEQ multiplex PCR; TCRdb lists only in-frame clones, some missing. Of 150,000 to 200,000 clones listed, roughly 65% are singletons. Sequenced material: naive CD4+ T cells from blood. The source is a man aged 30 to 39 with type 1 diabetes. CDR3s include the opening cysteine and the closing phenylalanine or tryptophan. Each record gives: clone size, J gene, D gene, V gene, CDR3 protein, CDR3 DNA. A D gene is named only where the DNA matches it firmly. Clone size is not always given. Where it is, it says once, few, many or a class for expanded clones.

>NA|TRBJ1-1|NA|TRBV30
CAWNSVNTEAFF
TGTGCCTGGAATTCAGTGAACACTGAAGCTTTCTTT
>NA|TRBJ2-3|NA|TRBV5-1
CASSGGTEGDTQYF
TGCGCCAGCAGCGGCGGGACGGAAGGGGATACGCAGTATTTT
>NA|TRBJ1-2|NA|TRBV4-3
CASSQGFVTVPMGYTF
TGCGCCAGCAGCCAAGGTTTCGTAACGGTTCCTATGGGGTACACCTTC
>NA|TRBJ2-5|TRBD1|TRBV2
CASSIDRARETQYF
TGTGCCAGCAGTATAGACAGGGCGAGGGAGACCCAGTACTTC
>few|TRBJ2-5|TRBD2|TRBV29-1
CSDLTSRGETQYF
TGCAGCGATTTGACTAGCCGGGGTGAGACCCAGTACTTC
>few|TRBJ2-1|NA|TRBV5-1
CASSGGASSSYNEQFF
TGCGCCAGCAGCGGTGGTGCGTCTAGCTCCTACAATGAGCAGTTCTTC
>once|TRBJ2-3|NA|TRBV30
CAWSAGSGTSTDTQYF
TGTGCCTGGAGTGCAGGATCCGGGACCAGCACAGATACGCAGTATTTT
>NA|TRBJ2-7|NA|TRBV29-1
CSVESRDTGYEQYF
TGCAGCGTTGAAAGCCGGGACACGGGCTACGAGCAGTACTTC
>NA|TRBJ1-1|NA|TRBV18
CASSPRMNTEAFF
TGTGCCAGCTCACCCCGGATGAACACTGAAGCTTTCTTT
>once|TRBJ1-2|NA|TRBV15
CATSRDRDGGYTF
TGTGCCACCAGCAGAGACAGGGATGGTGGCTACACCTTC
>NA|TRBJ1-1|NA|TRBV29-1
CSVERQRNTEAFF
TGCAGCGTTGAAAGACAGCGGAACACTGAAGCTTTCTTT
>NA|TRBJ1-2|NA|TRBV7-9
CASSTSLTNYGYTF
TGTGCCAGCAGCACTTCACTCACTAACTATGGCTACACCTTC
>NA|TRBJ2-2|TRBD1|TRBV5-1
CASSPPWTGATGELFF
TGCGCCAGCAGCCCACCATGGACAGGAGCCACCGGGGAGCTGTTTTTT
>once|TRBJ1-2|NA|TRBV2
CASSVVRELGYTF
TGTGCCAGCAGTGTCGTCAGGGAGCTAGGCTACACCTTC
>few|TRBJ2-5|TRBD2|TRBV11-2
CASSFSLAEETQYF
TGTGCCAGCAGCTTTAGCCTAGCGGAAGAGACCCAGTACTTC
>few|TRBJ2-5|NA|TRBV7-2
CASSGDRGVSTQYF
TGTGCCAGCAGCGGGGACCGCGGGGTCTCGACCCAGTACTTC
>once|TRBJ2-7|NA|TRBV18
CASSPGGSYEQYF
TGTGCCAGCTCACCGGGAGGCTCCTACGAGCAGTACTTC
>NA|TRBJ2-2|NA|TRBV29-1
CSVGVIGELFF
TGCAGCGTTGGGGTTATCGGGGAGCTGTTTTTT
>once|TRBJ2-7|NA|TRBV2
CASRELTVTEQYF
TGTGCCAGCAGAGAATTGACAGTGACCGAGCAGTACTTC
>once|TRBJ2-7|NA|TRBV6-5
CASRDNPTYEQYF
TGTGCCAGCAGGGACAATCCAACCTACGAGCAGTACTTC
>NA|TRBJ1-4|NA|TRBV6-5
CASSYSPATNEKLFF
TGTGCCAGCAGTTACTCGCCTGCAACTAATGAAAAACTGTTTTTT
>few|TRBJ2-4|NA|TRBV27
CASSLSAATENIQYF
TGTGCCAGCAGTTTATCGGCTGCTACAGAAAACATTCAGTACTTC
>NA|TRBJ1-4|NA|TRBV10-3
CAISERDGRNEKLFF
TGTGCCATCAGTGAGCGGGACGGAAGAAATGAAAAACTGTTTTTT
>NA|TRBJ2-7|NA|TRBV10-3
CAISLDRSSYEQYF
TGTGCCATCAGTCTAGACAGGAGCTCCTACGAGCAGTACTTC
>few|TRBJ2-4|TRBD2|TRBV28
CASSALSGAKNIQYF
TGTGCCAGCAGTGCACTTAGCGGGGCCAAAAACATTCAGTACTTC
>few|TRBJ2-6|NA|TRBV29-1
CSGLEANVLTF
TGCAGCGGACTTGAGGCCAACGTCCTGACTTTC
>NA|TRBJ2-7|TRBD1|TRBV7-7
CASSSGQGDIYEQYF
TGTGCTAGCAGCTCCGGACAGGGGGATATCTACGAGCAGTACTTC
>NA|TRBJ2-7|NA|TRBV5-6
CASSPDRSSYEQYF
TGTGCCAGCAGCCCCGACAGGAGCTCCTACGAGCAGTACTTC
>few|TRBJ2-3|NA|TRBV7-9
CASSLHDTDTQYF
TGTGCCAGCAGCTTACACGACACAGATACGCAGTATTTT
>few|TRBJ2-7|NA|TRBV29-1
CSVGARSYEQYF
TGCAGCGTAGGAGCAAGGTCCTACGAGCAGTACTTC
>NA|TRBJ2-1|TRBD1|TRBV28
CASSIPGQGSNEQFF
TGTGCCAGCAGTATACCGGGACAGGGGAGCAATGAGCAGTTCTTC
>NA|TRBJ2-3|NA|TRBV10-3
CAISGSGTDTQYF
TGTGCCATCAGCGGTAGCGGCACAGATACGCAGTATTTT
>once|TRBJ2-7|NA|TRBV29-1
CSVVQGGYEQYF
TGCAGCGTTGTCCAGGGGGGCTACGAGCAGTACTTC
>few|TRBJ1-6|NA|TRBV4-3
CASSEDFAGGGSPLHF
TGCGCCAGCAGCGAAGACTTTGCGGGAGGGGGTTCACCCCTCCACTTT
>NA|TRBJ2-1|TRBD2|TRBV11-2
CASSPLTGGLNEQFF
TGTGCCAGCAGCCCCCTCACGGGGGGACTAAATGAGCAGTTCTTC
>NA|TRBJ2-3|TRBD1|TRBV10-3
CAISGTGEKDTQYF
TGTGCCATCAGTGGGACAGGGGAGAAGGATACGCAGTATTTT
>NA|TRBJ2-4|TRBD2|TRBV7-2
CASSLVASGGDIQYF
TGTGCCAGCAGCTTGGTGGCTAGCGGGGGTGACATTCAGTACTTC
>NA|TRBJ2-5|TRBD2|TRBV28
CASSILAGGYGETQYF
TGTGCCAGCAGTATACTAGCGGGGGGTTATGGAGAGACCCAGTACTTC
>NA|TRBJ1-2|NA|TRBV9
CASSVGGLNYGYTF
TGTGCCAGCAGCGTAGGGGGTCTGAACTATGGCTACACCTTC
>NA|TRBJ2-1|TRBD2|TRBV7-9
CASSWGLAANEQFF
TGTGCCAGCAGCTGGGGACTAGCGGCCAATGAGCAGTTCTTC
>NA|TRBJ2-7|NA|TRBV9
CASSLSRTYEQYF
TGTGCCAGCAGCCTATCCAGGACCTACGAGCAGTACTTC
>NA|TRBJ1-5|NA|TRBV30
CAWSGADYSNQPQHF
TGTGCCTGGAGTGGTGCTGATTATAGCAATCAGCCCCAGCATTTT
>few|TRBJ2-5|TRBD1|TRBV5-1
CASSLTGGAQYF
TGCGCCAGCAGCTTGACAGGGGGCGCCCAGTACTTC
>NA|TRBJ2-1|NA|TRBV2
CASSEQGAGQFF
TGTGCCAGCAGTGAACAGGGCGCGGGGCAGTTCTTC
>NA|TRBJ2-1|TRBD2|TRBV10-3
CAISVTSGGDEQFF
TGTGCCATCAGTGTAACTAGCGGGGGCGATGAGCAGTTCTTC
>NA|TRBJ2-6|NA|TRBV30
CAWSVRGAGANVLTF
TGTGCCTGGAGTGTAAGGGGGGCAGGGGCCAACGTCCTGACTTTC
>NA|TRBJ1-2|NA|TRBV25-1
CASSGTPTGTRGYTF
TGTGCCAGCAGTGGGACCCCCACAGGGACCAGGGGCTACACCTTC